Reported below is one T cell receptor beta chain. Using immunoSEQ multiplex PCR, the repertoire was profiled, and TCRdb retains in-frame clones only, with some absent. The sample has about 180,000 clones, about 88% seen once. The CDR3 runs to 16 residues. CDR1 is LGHDT, CDR2 YNNKEL, per germline (reference sequence). V was pared by 3 bases and J by 1 base, with 13 bases between. The data stem from a study of blood T cell repertoires in COVID-19. This TCR derives from a woman in her late teens or twenties who had recovered from COVID-19. The chain joins TRBV3-1 (or the pseudogene TRBV3-2) to TRBJ1-5, with D possibly matching TRBD1 (5 bases). The sample comprised PBMCs or T cells enriched from blood (not recorded which). The DNA of the CDR3 is TGTGCCAGCAGCCAGAAGGGGCCAGTCAGCAATCAGCCCCAGCATTTT. It codes for CASSQKGPVSNQPQHF.